The rows below give T cell receptor beta chains drawn from one sample of a study of OX40 agonist ivuxolimab in advanced cancers. Assay: immunoSEQ multiplex PCR; the TCRdb copy retains only in-frame clones and omits some. The repertoire has roughly 45,000 clones, roughly 79% of them found once; the top ten carry approximately 8%. The sample consisted of CD4+ or CD8+ T cells sorted from blood, taken in a trial of the OX40 agonist ivuxolimab. The receptors here all came from an adult with an advanced solid tumor such as melanoma, head and neck, liver or kidney cancer. The CDR3 runs from the conserved cysteine through the conserved F or W. A D gene is named only where the DNA matches it firmly. Size tells how often a clone was seen (once, few, many) or the class of an expanded clone, and some rows leave it out.

V gene	CDR3 length	clone size	J gene	D gene	CDR3 DNA	CDR3 protein
TRBV27	15	NA	TRBJ1-5	TRBD1	TGTGCCAGCAGCCCCGGGACAGGGAGAAATCAGCCCCAGCATTTT	CASSPGTGRNQPQHF
TRBV27	13	NA	TRBJ2-5	TRBD1	TGTGCCAGCAGTTCACAGGGGTCAGAGACCCAGTACTTC	CASSSQGSETQYF
TRBV7-8	18	few	TRBJ2-4	NA	TGTGCCAGCAGCTTGAGACGGCCGCCCTACGGAGCCAAAAACATTCAGTACTTC	CASSLRRPPYGAKNIQYF
TRBV30	13	NA	TRBJ2-5	NA	TGTGCCTGGAATGGCATGGTTGGAGAGACCCAGTACTTC	CAWNGMVGETQYF
TRBV10-1	15	few	TRBJ2-7	TRBD1	TGCGCCAGCAGTAGGGGACAGGCTGGCTCCTACGAGCAGTACTTC	CASSRGQAGSYEQYF
TRBV5-4	12	NA	TRBJ2-7	NA	TGTGCCAGCAGCTCCGACAGGTACGAGCAGTACTTC	CASSSDRYEQYF
TRBV6-5	14	NA	TRBJ1-2	NA	TGTGCCAGCAGGACTTCCGGGACACAAGGAGGCTACACCTTC	CASRTSGTQGGYTF
TRBV9	18	once	TRBJ1-3	NA	TGTGCCAGCAGCGTAGCTCAATGGCAGGGTCCGAGTGGAAACACCATATATTTT	CASSVAQWQGPSGNTIYF
TRBV5-8	14	NA	TRBJ2-7	NA	TGTGCCAGCAGCCAAGACACCGACCTCTACGAGCAGTACTTC	CASSQDTDLYEQYF
TRBV5-6	14	NA	TRBJ2-3	NA	TGTGCCAGCAGCTTGGCCAATGAGGGGGGAACGCAGTATTTT	CASSLANEGGTQYF
TRBV30	14	NA	TRBJ2-4	NA	TGTGCCTGGAGAGTATCGCCGGCCAAAAACATTCAGTACTTC	CAWRVSPAKNIQYF
TRBV6-1	15	few	TRBJ1-5	NA	TGTGCCAGCACCAGAGACAGAGGAGGGGATCAGCCCCAGCATTTT	CASTRDRGGDQPQHF